Listed below are T cell receptor beta chains from one sample, sequenced in a study of cytomegalovirus exposure and HLA in healthy donors. The protocol was immunoSEQ multiplex PCR, while the TCRdb copy is restricted to in-frame clones and leaves out a portion. The table shows about 170,000 clones, with over 65% occurring only once. Source material: PBMCs. The receptors stem from a woman aged 25 to 45 in good health and CMV-seropositive. CDR3s include the opening cysteine and the closing phenylalanine or tryptophan. The order of the fields is D gene, J gene, V gene, CDR3 length, clone size, CDR3 DNA, CDR3 protein. D genes are given only for firm matches. Size is omitted from some rows. Given values are once, few, many or a class for expanded clones.

TRBD2	TRBJ2-7	TRBV7-9	16	-	TGTGCCAGCAGCTCGTGGACTAGCGGGCTGGTAGGCGAGCAGTACTTC	CASSSWTSGLVGEQYF
TRBD2	TRBJ2-1	TRBV10-1	15	-	TGCGCCAGCAGTGAATCAGCGGGAGTCATCAATGAGCAGTTCTTC	CASSESAGVINEQFF
-	TRBJ2-2	TRBV6-6	13	-	TGTGCCAGCAATTTCGGGGGATCCGGGGAGCTGTTTTTT	CASNFGGSGELFF
TRBD2	TRBJ2-3	TRBV7-6	14	-	TGTGCCAGCAGCATTAGCGGGAGCACAGATACGCAGTATTTT	CASSISGSTDTQYF
-	TRBJ2-7	TRBV28	12	-	TGTGCCAGCAGCAACCTTAGGGAGGAGCAGTACTTC	CASSNLREEQYF
-	TRBJ1-1	TRBV30	14	-	TGTGCCTGGAGTGGGCCCCGGGGGGTCACTGAAGCTTTCTTT	CAWSGPRGVTEAFF
TRBD1	TRBJ2-7	TRBV9	15	-	TGTGCCAGCAGCGGCCCCCGTGACAGGGAATACGAGCAGTACTTC	CASSGPRDREYEQYF
TRBD2	TRBJ2-2	TRBV4-3	17	-	TGCGCCAGCAGCCAAGGACTAGCGGGACCGAACACCGGGGAGCTGTTTTTT	CASSQGLAGPNTGELFF
TRBD2	TRBJ2-5	TRBV5-4	15	once	TGTGCCAGCAGCTTTTCTAGCGGGAGTGGCGAGACCCAGTACTTC	CASSFSSGSGETQYF
-	TRBJ1-3	TRBV5-1	17	-	TGCGCCAGCAGCTTGTCGGGGGGTCAGAGCTCTGGAAACACCATATATTTT	CASSLSGGQSSGNTIYF
-	TRBJ2-1	TRBV7-2	13	-	TGTGCCAGCAGCTTAAGCAGGAACAATGAGCAGTTCTTC	CASSLSRNNEQFF
TRBD2	TRBJ2-7	TRBV28	14	-	TGTGCCAGCAGTTTGCCTAGCGGGATCTACGAGCAGTACTTC	CASSLPSGIYEQYF
TRBD2	TRBJ2-3	TRBV4-1	18	-	TGCGCCAGCAGCCAAGAGGCTAGGGCGGGAGGGCGAATAGATACGCAGTATTTT	CASSQEARAGGRIDTQYF
-	TRBJ2-7	TRBV5-5	13	-	TGTGCCAGCAGCTTGGCTGTATCCTACGAGCAGTACTTC	CASSLAVSYEQYF
TRBD1	TRBJ1-1	TRBV7-2	13	-	TGTGCCAGCAGCTGGGACAGGGGTACTGAAGCTTTCTTT	CASSWDRGTEAFF
TRBD2	TRBJ2-1	TRBV11-3	17	-	TGTGCCAGCAGCTCCACTTCGCGGGAGGGCCCTCGAAATGAGCAGTTCTTC	CASSSTSREGPRNEQFF
-	TRBJ1-1	TRBV27	14	-	TGTGCCAGCAGTTTCAAACAGGCTCCCACTGAAGCTTTCTTT	CASSFKQAPTEAFF
TRBD2	TRBJ2-1	TRBV6-4	16	-	TGTGCCAGCAGCGAAGTAGCGGGAGAAACGGGCAATGAGCAGTTCTTC	CASSEVAGETGNEQFF
TRBD2	TRBJ2-5	TRBV5-8	15	-	TGTGCCAGCAGCCGTAGCGGGAGTCGGCAAGAGACCCAGTACTTC	CASSRSGSRQETQYF
-	TRBJ2-7	TRBV27	14	-	TGTGCCAGCAGTTCAAGTCCGCGGACCTACGAGCAGTACTTC	CASSSSPRTYEQYF
TRBD2	TRBJ2-7	TRBV4-2	18	-	TGTGCCAGCAGCCAAGGGGATAGCGGGAGGTTTCCTTCCTACGAGCAGTACTTC	CASSQGDSGRFPSYEQYF
TRBD1	TRBJ2-5	TRBV19	14	-	TGTGCCAGTAGGGAGACAGGGGGCGAAGAGACCCAGTACTTC	CASRETGGEETQYF